These 8 T cell receptor beta chains share one sample of origin, sequenced in a study of control samples from healthy donors and cancer patients. Assay: immunoSEQ multiplex PCR; the TCRdb copy retains only in-frame clones and omits some. Counted here are roughly 55,000 clones, around 95% occurring once; the ten biggest clones make up roughly 1.1%. Source material: blood. The receptors originated from a woman aged 18-30 years in good health.

V is TRBV19 and J is TRBJ1-1; 8 nucleotides agree with TRBD1. V lost 7 bases and J lost 3; bases outside the gene matches: 4. Germline lookup yields CDR1 LNHDA and CDR2 SQIVND (reference sequence). The CDR3 covers 13 residues. This CDR3 reads CASIPTGDTEAFF. Here the CDR3 DNA reads TGTGCCAGTATCCCGACAGGGGACACTGAAGCTTTCTTT.

The chain is built from TRBV25-1 and TRBJ1-1; D unclear. Trimming pared 3 bases from V and 8 bases from J, leaving 7 bases between. This CDR3 spans 11 amino acids. CDR1 is MGHDK and CDR2 is SYGVNS in the germline V gene. CDR3: CASSDGREAFF. The CDR3 region has the DNA TGTGCCAGCAGTGACGGTAGGGAAGCTTTCTTT. The complete variable domain, with remaining parts taken from reference TRBV25-1 and TRBJ1-1, reads EADIYQTPRYLVIGTGKKITLECSQTMGHDKMYWYQQDPGMELHLIHYSYGVNSTEKGDLSSESTVSRIRTEHFPLTLESARPSHTSQYLCASSDGREAFFGQGTRLTVV.

The chain carries TRBV9 and TRBJ1-5, with 12 bases aligning to TRBD1. V lost 3 bases to trimming and J lost 4 bases; unmatched junction nucleotides: 5. Germline V gene lookup returns CDR1 SGDLS and CDR2 YYNGEE. The CDR3 totals 16 residues. The CDR3 sequence is CASSGGTGGSNQPQHF. The CDR3 nucleotides are TGTGCCAGCAGCGGGGGGACAGGGGGCAGTAATCAGCCCCAGCATTTT.

The chain links TRBV6-1 to TRBJ2-1; D may be TRBD1 or TRBD2 (6 bases each). CDR1 is MNHNS, CDR2 SASEGT, per germline. The V gene lost 0 bases and the J gene lost 6 bases, with 12 bases spanning the gap. The CDR3 spans 15 residues. The CDR3 protein is CASSEALGGGNEQFF. CDR3 nucleotide sequence: TGTGCCAGCAGTGAAGCGCTCGGAGGGGGCAATGAGCAGTTCTTC.

Here the CDR3 reads CASSQVSRRLQFF. CDR3 nucleotides: TGTGCCAGCAGCCAGGTCTCCAGGCGGCTGCAGTTCTTC. The rearrangement links TRBV3-1 (or the pseudogene TRBV3-2) to TRBJ2-1; D uncertain. From germline, CDR1 is LGHDT and CDR2 YNNKEL (reference sequence). V was cut by 3 bases and J by 12 bases, with 15 bases left in between. This CDR3 comprises 13 residues.

This chain connects TRBV14 to TRBJ1-4; 7 positions match TRBD1. Germline CDR1 SGHDN, CDR2 FVKESK. CDR3 length: 19 residues. V was clipped by 0 bases and J by 8 bases; unmatched bases: 18. This CDR3 reads CASSQEGVKTGARWEKLFF. DNA for the CDR3: TGTGCCAGCAGCCAAGAGGGGGTGAAAACAGGGGCTCGTTGGGAAAAACTGTTTTTT.

The chain has TRBV18 and TRBJ2-5, with TRBD1 identical over 7 bases. Per germline, CDR1 KGHSH and CDR2 LQKENI. Trimming cost V 5 bases and J 2 bases; bases outside gene matches: 5. CDR3 length: 14 residues. CDR3: CASSYPGQQETQYF. In DNA, the CDR3 is TGTGCCAGCTCATACCCGGGACAGCAAGAGACCCAGTACTTC.

The J gene is TRBJ2-5, the V gene TRBV7-8; 9 bases agree with TRBD2. The CDR3 totals 15 residues. Germline V gene lookup returns CDR1 SGHVS and CDR2 FQNEAQ. V shed 3 bases, J shed 2 bases, and the junction held 4 bases outside the gene matches. In nucleotides, the CDR3 is TGTGCCAGCAGCTTCTCGCTAGCGGGGCAAGAGACCCAGTACTTC. Amino acid sequence: CASSFSLAGQETQYF.